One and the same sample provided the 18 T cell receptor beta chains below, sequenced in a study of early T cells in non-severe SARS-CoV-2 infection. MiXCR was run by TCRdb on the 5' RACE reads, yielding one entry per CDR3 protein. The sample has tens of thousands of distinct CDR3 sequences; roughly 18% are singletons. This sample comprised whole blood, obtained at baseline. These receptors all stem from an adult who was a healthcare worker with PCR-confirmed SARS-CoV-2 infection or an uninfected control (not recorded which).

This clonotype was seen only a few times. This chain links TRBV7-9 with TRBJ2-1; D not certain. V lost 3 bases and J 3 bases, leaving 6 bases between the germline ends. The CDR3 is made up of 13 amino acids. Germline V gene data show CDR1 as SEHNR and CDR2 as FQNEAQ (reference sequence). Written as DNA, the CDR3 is TGTGCCAGCAGCTTCAAAGGCTACAATGAGCAGTTCTTC. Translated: CASSFKGYNEQFF.

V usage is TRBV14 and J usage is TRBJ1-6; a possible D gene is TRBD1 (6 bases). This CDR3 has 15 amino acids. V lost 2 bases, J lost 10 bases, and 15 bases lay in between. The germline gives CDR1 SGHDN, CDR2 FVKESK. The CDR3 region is CASSQLGGRRSPLHF. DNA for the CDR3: TGTGCCAGCAGCCAACTGGGGGGGCGAAGGTCACCCCTCCACTTT.

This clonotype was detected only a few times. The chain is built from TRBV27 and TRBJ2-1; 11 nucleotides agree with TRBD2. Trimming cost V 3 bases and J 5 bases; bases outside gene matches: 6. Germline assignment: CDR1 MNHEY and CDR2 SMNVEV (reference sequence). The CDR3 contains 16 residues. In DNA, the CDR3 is TGTGCCAGCAGTTTGATAGCGGGAGGGAGAGACAATGAGCAGTTCTTC. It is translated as CASSLIAGGRDNEQFF.

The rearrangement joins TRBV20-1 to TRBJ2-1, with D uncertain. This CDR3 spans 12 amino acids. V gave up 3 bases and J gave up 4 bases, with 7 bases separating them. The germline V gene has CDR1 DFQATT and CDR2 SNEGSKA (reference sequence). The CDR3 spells CSARGRYNEQFF. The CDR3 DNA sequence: TGCAGTGCTAGGGGCCGGTACAATGAGCAGTTCTTC.

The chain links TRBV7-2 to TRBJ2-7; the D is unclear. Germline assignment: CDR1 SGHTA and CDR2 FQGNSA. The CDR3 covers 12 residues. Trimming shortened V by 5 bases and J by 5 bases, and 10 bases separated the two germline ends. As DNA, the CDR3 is TGTGCCAGCAGCCCGGGTTTTGACGAGCAGTACTTC. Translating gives CASSPGFDEQYF.

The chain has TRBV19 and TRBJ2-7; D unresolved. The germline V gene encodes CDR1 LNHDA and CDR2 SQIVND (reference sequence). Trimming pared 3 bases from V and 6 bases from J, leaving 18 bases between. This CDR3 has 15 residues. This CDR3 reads CASSMIAAARAEQYF. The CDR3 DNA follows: TGTGCCAGTAGTATGATCGCGGCAGCCAGAGCCGAGCAGTACTTC.

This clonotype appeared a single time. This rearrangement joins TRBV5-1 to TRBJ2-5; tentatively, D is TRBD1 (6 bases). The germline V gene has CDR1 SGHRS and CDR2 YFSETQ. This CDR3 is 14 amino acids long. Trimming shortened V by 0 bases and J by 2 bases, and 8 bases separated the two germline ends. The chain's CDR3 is CASSLEDRQETQYF. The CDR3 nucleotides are TGCGCCAGCAGCTTGGAGGACAGACAAGAGACCCAGTACTTC.

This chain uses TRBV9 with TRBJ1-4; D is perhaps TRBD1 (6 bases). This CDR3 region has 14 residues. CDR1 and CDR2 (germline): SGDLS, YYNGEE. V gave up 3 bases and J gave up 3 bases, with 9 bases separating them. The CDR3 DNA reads TGTGCCAGCAGCGCAGGGGCGGCTAATGAAAAACTGTTTTTT. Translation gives CASSAGAANEKLFF.

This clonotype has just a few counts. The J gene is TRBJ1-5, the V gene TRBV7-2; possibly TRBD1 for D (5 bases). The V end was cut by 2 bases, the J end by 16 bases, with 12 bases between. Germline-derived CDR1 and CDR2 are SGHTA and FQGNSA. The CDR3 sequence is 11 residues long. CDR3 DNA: TGTGCCAGCAGCTTATCGGGGACCTTACATTTT. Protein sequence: CASSLSGTLHF.

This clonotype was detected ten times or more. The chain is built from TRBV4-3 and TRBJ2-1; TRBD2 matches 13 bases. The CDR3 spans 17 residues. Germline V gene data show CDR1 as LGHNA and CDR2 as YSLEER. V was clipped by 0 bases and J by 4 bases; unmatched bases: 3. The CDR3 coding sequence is TGCGCCAGCAGCCAAGACCTGACTAGCGGGAGGTACAATGAGCAGTTCTTC. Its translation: CASSQDLTSGRYNEQFF.

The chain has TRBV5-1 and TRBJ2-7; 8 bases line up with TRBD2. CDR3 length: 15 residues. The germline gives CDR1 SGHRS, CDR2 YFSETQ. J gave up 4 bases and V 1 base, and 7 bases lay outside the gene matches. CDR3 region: CASSLPSGSMYEQYF. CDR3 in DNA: TGCGCCAGCAGCTTGCCCAGCGGGAGCATGTACGAGCAGTACTTC. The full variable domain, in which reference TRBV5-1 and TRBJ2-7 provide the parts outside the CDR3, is KAGVTQTPRYLIKTRGQQVTLSCSPISGHRSVSWYQQTPGQGLQFLFEYFSETQRNKGNFPGRFSGRQFSNSRSEMNVSTLELGDSALYLCASSLPSGSMYEQYFGPGTRLTVT.

Here the CDR3 DNA reads TGTGCCAGCAGTTTATCGGGACAGGGGTATGGCTACACCTTC. It encodes CASSLSGQGYGYTF. The V gene is TRBV27, the J gene TRBJ1-2; 10 bases agree with TRBD1. With 0 bases clipped from V and 5 bases from J, the junction kept 0 bases outside the gene matches. This CDR3 spans 14 amino acids. The germline V gene has CDR1 MNHEY and CDR2 SMNVEV (reference sequence).

For the CDR3, the DNA is TGTGCCAGCATGGCGGGGAGGGCTTTCTTT. Protein: CASMAGRAFF. This chain joins TRBV2 and TRBJ1-1; unclear D gene. V dropped 7 bases and J dropped 11 bases, with 11 bases sitting between them. The CDR3 loop spans 10 amino acids. Germline CDR1 is SNHLY and CDR2 is FYNNEI.

Here the CDR3 reads CASSYGYPYEQYF. CDR3 nucleotides: TGTGCCAGCAGTTACGGCTATCCCTACGAGCAGTACTTC. V gene TRBV6-2 or TRBV6-3 combines with J gene TRBJ2-7, with D hard to call. The germline V gene has CDR1 MNHEY and CDR2 SVGEGT. The CDR3 consists of 13 residues. V lost 2 bases and J lost 2, with 7 bases in between.

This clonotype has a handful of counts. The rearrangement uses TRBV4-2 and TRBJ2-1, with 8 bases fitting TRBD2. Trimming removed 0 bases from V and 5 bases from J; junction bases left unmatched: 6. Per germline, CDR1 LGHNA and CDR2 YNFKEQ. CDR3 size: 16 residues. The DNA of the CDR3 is TGTGCCAGCAGCCAAGAGGGCGGGAGGAGGAACAATGAGCAGTTCTTC. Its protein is CASSQEGGRRNNEQFF.

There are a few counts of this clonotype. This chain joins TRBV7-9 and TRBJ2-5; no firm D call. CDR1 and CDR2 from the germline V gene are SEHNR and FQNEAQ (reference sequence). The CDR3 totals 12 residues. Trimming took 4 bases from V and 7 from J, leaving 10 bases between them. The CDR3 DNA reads TGTGCCAGCAGCTCCGGCGCCGGGACCCAGTACTTC. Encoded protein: CASSSGAGTQYF.

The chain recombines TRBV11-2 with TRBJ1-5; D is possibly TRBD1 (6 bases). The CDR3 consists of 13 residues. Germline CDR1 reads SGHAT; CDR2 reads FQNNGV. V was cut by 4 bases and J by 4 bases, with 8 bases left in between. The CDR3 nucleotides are TGTGCCAGCAGCTGGACAGTTAATCAGCCCCAGCATTTT. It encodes CASSWTVNQPQHF.

The CDR3 region has the DNA TGTGCCAGCAGCCAGCGCGGGAGTCTTCCCGGGGAGCTGTTTTTT. Its protein product is CASSQRGSLPGELFF. The chain uses TRBV11-2 and TRBJ2-2; TRBD2 matches 7 bases. Looked up from germline, CDR1 is SGHAT and CDR2 is FQNNGV. V lost 5 bases to trimming and J lost 6 bases; unmatched junction nucleotides: 9. This CDR3 spans 15 amino acids.